This T cell receptor beta chain was sequenced in a study of blood T cell repertoires in COVID-19. Study context: PBMCs, B-cell-depleted T cells, or T cells were the source of the cDNA or gDNA that made up the material.

Study processing details: Estimation of nucleated cell counts relied on the amplification of reference gene primers. Measured with immunoSEQ multiplex PCR; TCRdb has only the in-frame clones, and not every one. Clone size and V and J calls were adopted from that table, with D and trimming inferred from the DNA. The table has under 300,000 clones, about 90% seen once. This clone was counted a single time. Germline V gene lookup returns CDR1 LGHNA and CDR2 YNFKEQ. The ends were cut back, 3 bases at V and 3 bases at J, with 20 bases in the middle. This CDR3 is built from 17 residues. Input material: peripheral blood. The V call is TRBV4-2, the J call TRBJ1-2; perhaps TRBD1 as D (6 bases). The TCR was taken from a woman aged 40 to 55 with acute or convalescent COVID-19. This CDR3 is CASSQPGGGPADYGYTF. For the CDR3, the DNA is TGTGCCAGCAGCCAGCCGGGGGGCGGCCCGGCGGACTATGGCTACACCTTC.